The 5 T cell receptor beta chains below all came from one sample that was sequenced in a study of blood T cell repertoires in COVID-19. The repertoire was sequenced with immunoSEQ multiplex PCR; TCRdb's copy has only in-frame clones and lacks some. The repertoire holds under 250,000 clones, with 80% as singletons. Sample: PBMCs or T cells enriched from blood (not recorded which). These receptors all come from a man aged 30-40 years with acute COVID-19.

V usage is TRBV25-1 and J usage is TRBJ1-4, with 9 bases aligning to TRBD1. The CDR3 extends over 13 amino acids. The J segment lost 7 bases and the V segment lost 7 bases, leaving 4 bases of the junction unmatched. Germline lookup yields CDR1 MGHDK and CDR2 SYGVNS. CDR3 region: CASNRGLGEKLFF. CDR3 DNA: TGTGCCAGCAACAGGGGGCTCGGTGAAAAACTGTTTTTT.

The rearrangement links TRBV2 to TRBJ2-3; TRBD2 is a possible D gene (6 bases). Germline V gene sequence: CDR1 SNHLY, CDR2 FYNNEI. V was cut by 6 bases and J by 15 bases, with 19 bases left in between. The CDR3 contains 12 residues. CDR3 coding DNA: TGTGCCAGCAGGGTCGCAGAGGGACTGATTTATTTT. It specifies CASRVAEGLIYF.

This clone was seen a handful of times. The chain links TRBV12-5 to TRBJ1-3; 7 bases are shared with TRBD1. V lost 7 bases, J lost 0 bases, and 9 bases stayed unmatched. The CDR3 covers 16 residues. CDR1 LGHNT and CDR2 FRNRAP come from the germline V gene. The CDR3 region is CASARQGVVSGNTIYF. The CDR3 DNA follows: TGTGCTAGTGCCAGACAGGGAGTCGTCTCTGGAAACACCATATATTTT.

The chain uses TRBV27 and TRBJ1-1; a possible D gene is TRBD1 (5 bases). The CDR3 length is 15 residues. V dropped 0 bases and J dropped 0 bases, with 8 bases sitting between them. CDR1 is MNHEY and CDR2 is SMNVEV in the germline V gene (reference sequence). The CDR3 reads CASSLSQGLNTEAFF. The CDR3 coding sequence is TGTGCCAGCAGTTTATCGCAGGGATTGAACACTGAAGCTTTCTTT.

This clone was observed many times. The chain combines TRBV24-1 with TRBJ2-2; 8 positions match TRBD2. The CDR3 totals 16 residues. CDR1 is KGHDR, CDR2 SFDVKD, per germline. V was clipped by 4 bases and J by 1 base; unmatched bases: 4. The CDR3 DNA follows: TGTGCCACCAGTGAGATAGCGGGGCTGAACACCGGGGAGCTGTTTTTT. It yields the protein CATSEIAGLNTGELFF.